A single sample is the source of the 9 T cell receptor beta chains below, sequenced in a study of CD8 T cells in Susac syndrome. Random hexamers served to reverse transcribe about 0.5 to 1 ug RNA. TCRdb re-derived calls from the immunoSEQ multiplex PCR reads in MiXCR, one entry per CDR3 protein. The sample lists 90,000 to 150,000 distinct CDR3 sequences; roughly 93% were seen once. Sequencing input: CD4+ T cells from PBMCs. These receptor sequences come from a human donor with multiple sclerosis.

This chain joins TRBV4-1 and TRBJ2-1, with D possibly being TRBD1 (6 bases). Germline V gene sequence: CDR1 MGHRA, CDR2 YSYEKL. Between the trimmed V and J ends, which lost 0 bases and 0 bases, there was a span of 18 bases. The CDR3 contains 19 residues. The CDR3 sequence is CASSQDRGRQEYSYNEQFF. CDR3 coding DNA: TGCGCCAGCAGCCAAGATAGGGGCCGACAGGAATACTCCTACAATGAGCAGTTCTTC.

A few counts support this clonotype. This sequence joins TRBV18 and TRBJ2-7; 13 bases align to TRBD2. The CDR3 loop spans 16 amino acids. V dropped 6 bases and J dropped 5; count of bases not matched to a gene: 10. The germline V gene encodes CDR1 KGHSH and CDR2 LQKENI. The CDR3 DNA sequence: TGTGCCAGCTCCCCTCGACTAGCGGGGGGCGTAAACGAGCAGTACTTC. Translating it yields CASSPRLAGGVNEQYF. The whole variable domain, filled in from reference TRBV18 and TRBJ2-7, reads NAGVMQNPRHLVRRRGQEARLRCSPMKGHSHVYWYRQLPEEGLKFMVYLQKENIIDESGMPKERFSAEFPKEGPSILRIQQVVRGDSAAYFCASSPRLAGGVNEQYFGPGTRLTVT.

This rearrangement joins TRBV6-5 to TRBJ1-2, with 8 bases aligning to TRBD1. Germline trimming cut 10 bases from V and 4 bases from J; bases unmatched to any gene: 8. The CDR3 extends over 13 amino acids. The germline CDR1 and CDR2 sequences are MNHEY and SVGAGI. Here the CDR3 DNA reads TGTGCCACTTCCTCCGGGACAGGCTATGGCTACACCTTC. This translates into CATSSGTGYGYTF.

The chain links TRBV6-6 to TRBJ2-4; D remains unclear. Trimming removed 0 bases from V and 6 bases from J, with 9 bases in between. This CDR3 region has 14 residues. Germline values: CDR1 MNHNY, CDR2 SVGAGI (reference sequence). Here the CDR3 DNA reads TGTGCCAGCAGTTACTCGAGTCCGGGAAACATTCAGTACTTC. It encodes CASSYSSPGNIQYF.

This sequence joins TRBV11-2 and TRBJ1-4; D call uncertain. The CDR3 contains 16 residues. In germline, CDR1 is SGHAT, CDR2 FQNNGV. Trimming pared 4 bases from V and 2 bases from J, leaving 14 bases between. The CDR3 region is CASSWLHGLTNEKLFF. The DNA of the CDR3 is TGTGCCAGCAGCTGGCTCCACGGATTGACTAATGAAAAACTGTTTTTT.

The chain combines TRBV6-6 with TRBJ2-7; 9 positions match TRBD1. J gave up 3 bases and V 5 bases, and 5 bases lay outside the gene matches. This CDR3 is built from 14 residues. Germline V gene lookup returns CDR1 MNHNY and CDR2 SVGAGI (reference sequence). The CDR3 loop is CASSPGQGYYEQYF. The CDR3 bases are TGTGCCAGCAGTCCGGGACAGGGATACTACGAGCAGTACTTC.

The chain joins TRBV6-5 to TRBJ1-5; D is ambiguous. V lost 4 bases, J lost 0 bases, and 10 bases lay in between. The germline V gene encodes CDR1 MNHEY and CDR2 SVGAGI. This CDR3 is 15 amino acids long. Written as DNA, the CDR3 is TGTGCCAGCAGTTCTGGCGGCGGTAGCAATCAGCCCCAGCATTTT. This translates into CASSSGGGSNQPQHF.

The rearrangement joins TRBV7-9 to TRBJ1-6, with no clear D. V was cut by 2 bases and J by 8 bases, with 13 bases left in between. The V gene's germline CDR1 is SEHNR and CDR2 FQNEAQ (reference sequence). The CDR3 sequence is 15 residues long. The CDR3 DNA reads as TGTGCCAGCAGCTTATTCGGCCGGTCAGATTCACCCCTCCACTTT. This gives the protein CASSLFGRSDSPLHF.

The chain links TRBV24-1 to TRBJ2-3; TRBD1 agrees at 9 bases. CDR3 size: 17 residues. The germline gives CDR1 KGHDR, CDR2 SFDVKD. Trimming at V came to 3 bases and at J to 6 bases, leaving 12 bases not matched to a gene. The DNA for the CDR3 is TGTGCCACCAGTGATCTCACCGGGACAGGGCTTCGTGATACGCAGTATTTT. Protein product: CATSDLTGTGLRDTQYF.